Listed below are T cell receptor beta chains from one sample, sequenced in a study of cytomegalovirus exposure and HLA in healthy donors. Some clones are missing from TCRdb's copy, which holds only in-frame ones; the method was immunoSEQ multiplex PCR. The data show fewer than 150,000 clones, over 70% seen once. Input material: PBMCs. Source of these receptors: a man under 40 in good health and CMV-seronegative. The CDR3 runs from the conserved cysteine through the conserved F or W. A D gene is named only where the DNA matches it firmly. For some rows the clone size is stated as once, few or many, or as a class when expanded; others skip it.

abundance: -; v_gene: TRBV29-1; j_gene: TRBJ2-3; d_gene: -; CDR3aa: CSVEDPLITDTQYF; CDR3nt: TGCAGCGTTGAAGATCCACTCATCACAGATACGCAGTATTTT
abundance: -; v_gene: TRBV5-1; j_gene: TRBJ2-2; d_gene: TRBD1; CDR3aa: CASSPGQGDTGELFF; CDR3nt: TGCGCCAGCAGTCCGGGACAGGGAGACACCGGGGAGCTGTTTTTT
abundance: -; v_gene: TRBV10-2; j_gene: TRBJ1-1; d_gene: -; CDR3aa: CASSLLDRTEAFF; CDR3nt: TGCGCCAGCAGCCTACTAGATAGGACTGAAGCTTTCTTT
abundance: -; v_gene: TRBV19; j_gene: TRBJ1-6; d_gene: -; CDR3aa: CASTRLGTLSNSPLHF; CDR3nt: TGTGCCAGTACCCGACTTGGGACATTATCAAATTCACCCCTCCACTTT
abundance: -; v_gene: TRBV27; j_gene: TRBJ2-2; d_gene: -; CDR3aa: CASSPLSGELFF; CDR3nt: TGTGCCAGCAGTCCGTTATCCGGGGAGCTGTTTTTT
abundance: few; v_gene: TRBV7-9; j_gene: TRBJ2-3; d_gene: -; CDR3aa: CASSPDFLFLF; CDR3nt: TGTGCCAGCAGCCCAGACTTTCTCTTTCTTTTT
abundance: -; v_gene: TRBV5-1; j_gene: TRBJ2-2; d_gene: -; CDR3aa: CASSSIGTNTGELFF; CDR3nt: TGCGCCAGCAGCAGTATCGGGACTAACACCGGGGAGCTGTTTTTT
abundance: -; v_gene: TRBV14; j_gene: TRBJ2-7; d_gene: -; CDR3aa: CASSQALALTYEQYF; CDR3nt: TGTGCCAGCAGCCAAGCTCTAGCCCTAACCTACGAGCAGTACTTC
abundance: -; v_gene: TRBV25-1; j_gene: TRBJ2-5; d_gene: TRBD1; CDR3aa: CASSEYKGGETQYF; CDR3nt: TGTGCCAGCAGTGAATACAAAGGGGGCGAGACCCAGTACTTC
abundance: -; v_gene: TRBV7-8; j_gene: TRBJ1-5; d_gene: TRBD1; CDR3aa: CASSLANRGGCQPQHF; CDR3nt: TGTGCCAGCAGCTTAGCGAACAGGGGGGGGTGTCAGCCCCAGCATTTT
abundance: -; v_gene: TRBV7-9; j_gene: TRBJ2-5; d_gene: -; CDR3aa: CASSLRGAGAGETQYF; CDR3nt: TGTGCCAGCAGCTTAAGGGGGGCGGGAGCCGGCGAGACCCAGTACTTC
abundance: few; v_gene: TRBV11-2; j_gene: TRBJ2-3; d_gene: TRBD2; CDR3aa: CASSLRGGGPTDTQYF; CDR3nt: TGTGCCAGCAGCTTAAGAGGCGGGGGGCCCACAGATACGCAGTATTTT
abundance: -; v_gene: TRBV7-8; j_gene: TRBJ1-4; d_gene: TRBD1; CDR3aa: CASSSDDRGWEKLFF; CDR3nt: TGTGCCAGCAGCTCCGACGACAGGGGTTGGGAAAAACTGTTTTTT
abundance: -; v_gene: TRBV19; j_gene: TRBJ1-2; d_gene: -; CDR3aa: CASSMTPQAQTRRHYGYTF; CDR3nt: TGTGCCAGTAGTATGACCCCCCAGGCCCAAACAAGACGGCACTATGGCTACACCTTC
abundance: few; v_gene: TRBV25-1; j_gene: TRBJ1-5; d_gene: TRBD1; CDR3aa: CASRGQGDNQPQHF; CDR3nt: TGTGCCAGCAGAGGACAGGGGGACAATCAGCCCCAGCATTTT
abundance: -; v_gene: TRBV29-1; j_gene: TRBJ2-5; d_gene: TRBD1; CDR3aa: CSVGQGRERRETQYF; CDR3nt: TGCAGCGTCGGACAGGGACGGGAGAGGAGGGAGACCCAGTACTTC
abundance: -; v_gene: TRBV7-9; j_gene: TRBJ2-5; d_gene: TRBD1; CDR3aa: CASSLASGGAKTQYF; CDR3nt: TGTGCCAGCAGCTTAGCTTCAGGGGGCGCAAAGACCCAGTACTTC
abundance: -; v_gene: TRBV4-2; j_gene: TRBJ2-7; d_gene: -; CDR3aa: CASSQEGGRLGEQYF; CDR3nt: TGTGCCAGCAGCCAAGAGGGGGGGCGCCTTGGGGAGCAGTACTTC
abundance: few; v_gene: TRBV6-5; j_gene: TRBJ1-2; d_gene: -; CDR3aa: CASSYGRYGYTF; CDR3nt: TGTGCCAGCAGTTACGGGCGATATGGCTACACCTTC
abundance: -; v_gene: TRBV5-4; j_gene: TRBJ2-5; d_gene: TRBD2; CDR3aa: CASSLAGGAGAQETQYF; CDR3nt: TGTGCCAGCAGCTTGGCCGGGGGAGCGGGGGCCCAAGAGACCCAGTACTTC
abundance: -; v_gene: TRBV28; j_gene: TRBJ2-7; d_gene: -; CDR3aa: CASSELTGPYEQYF; CDR3nt: TGTGCCAGCAGCGAGTTAACAGGTCCCTACGAGCAGTACTTC
abundance: -; v_gene: TRBV9; j_gene: TRBJ1-1; d_gene: -; CDR3aa: CASGAGGQNTEAFF; CDR3nt: TGTGCCAGCGGTGCGGGGGGTCAGAACACTGAAGCTTTCTTT
abundance: -; v_gene: TRBV7-9; j_gene: TRBJ1-6; d_gene: TRBD1; CDR3aa: CASSAGQAVSPLHF; CDR3nt: TGTGCCAGCAGCGCCGGACAGGCTGTTTCACCCCTCCACTTT